The 17 T cell receptor beta chains in this list originate from one sample, sequenced in a study of cytomegalovirus exposure and HLA in healthy donors. Primers: 60 Vbeta forward and 13 Jbeta reverse. TCRdb's table, derived via immunoSEQ multiplex PCR, lists solely in-frame clones and lacks some. The sample records 200,000 or so clones, 82% being singletons. Sequenced material: PBMCs. All receptors come from a woman aged 45-65 years in good health and CMV-seropositive.

V is TRBV28 and J is TRBJ2-7; D gene ambiguous. This CDR3 has 12 residues. CDR1 MDHEN and CDR2 SYDVKM come from the germline V gene. V lost 5 bases and J 5 bases, leaving 10 bases between the germline ends. In DNA form, the CDR3 reads TGTGCCAGCAGTGATTGGGCTCACGAGCAGTACTTC. Translation: CASSDWAHEQYF. The full variable domain, rest sourced from reference TRBV28 and TRBJ2-7, is DVKVTQSSRYLVKRTGEKVFLECVQDMDHENMFWYRQDPGLGLRLIYFSYDVKMKEKGDIPEGYSVSREKKERFSLILESASTNQTSMYLCASSDWAHEQYFGPGTRLTVT.

To note about this clone: A read error may produce the germline difference seen at one junction end. The J gene is TRBJ2-4, the V gene TRBV25-1; 7 bases are a match to TRBD1. The CDR3 runs to 14 residues. The germline CDR1 and CDR2 sequences are MGHDK and SYGVNS. Written as DNA, the CDR3 is TGTGCCAGCAGTGACAGGGGGACCAAAAACAGTCAGTACTTC. Protein sequence: CASSDRGTKNSQYF.

About this clone itself: The germline gene is not matched at one end of the junction; a read error may be the cause. J is TRBJ1-2 and V is TRBV7-9, with D perhaps matching TRBD1 (6 bases). There are 12 residues in the CDR3. CDR1 SEHNR and CDR2 FQNEAQ come from the germline V gene (reference sequence). This CDR3 is CSSRPQGLGYTF. In DNA, the CDR3 is TGTTCCAGCAGGCCACAGGGTCTCGGCTACACCTTC.

The chain uses TRBV9 and TRBJ2-1; 7 bases are shared with TRBD2. CDR1 and CDR2 from the germline V gene are SGDLS and YYNGEE. V lost 4 bases and J lost 5; bases outside the gene matches: 12. CDR3 length: 16 residues. For the CDR3, the DNA is TGTGCCAGCAGCCCTGGGGGAGCGGGGTTGAACAATGAGCAGTTCTTC. Amino acids: CASSPGGAGLNNEQFF.

This clone appeared a single time. The V and J genes are TRBV4-3 and TRBJ2-5; D remains unclear. The end of the DNA aligns better with TRBJ2-7, so the J call may be wrong. Germline CDR1 is LGHNA and CDR2 is YSLEER. The CDR3 sequence is 16 residues long. In DNA form, the CDR3 reads TGCGCCAGCAGCCAAGATTGGCTAGTTCGAGGTAACGAGCAGTACTTC. Its translation is CASSQDWLVRGNEQYF.

The chain recombines TRBV2 with TRBJ2-7; 10 nucleotides line up with TRBD1. V lost 11 bases and J lost 6; bases outside the gene matches: 10. Germline V gene lookup returns CDR1 SNHLY and CDR2 FYNNEI. This CDR3 is 13 amino acids long. CDR3: CAGAGTGDREQYF. The DNA for the CDR3 is TGTGCCGGAGCCGGGACAGGGGACCGCGAGCAGTACTTC.

V and J are TRBV13 and TRBJ1-1, with a possible D match to TRBD1 (5 bases). The CDR3 has 15 residues. V lost 7 bases, J lost 7 bases, and 22 bases lay in between. Germline V CDR1 and CDR2: PRHDT, FYEKMQ (reference sequence). The DNA of the CDR3 is TGTGCCAGCACCCCCTCGAATCAGGGATTCGATGAAGCTTTCTTT. This gives the protein CASTPSNQGFDEAFF.

This sequence joins TRBV5-8 and TRBJ2-1; TRBD2 might be the D (6 bases). This CDR3 region has 14 residues. The germline gives CDR1 SGHTS, CDR2 YDEGEE. Trimming took 3 bases from V and 3 from J, leaving 10 bases between them. The CDR3 loop is CASSSGTDYNEQFF. CDR3 DNA: TGTGCCAGCAGCTCCGGGACTGACTACAATGAGCAGTTCTTC. The full variable domain, in which reference TRBV5-8 and TRBJ2-1 provide the parts outside the CDR3, is EAGVTQSPTHLIKTRGQQATLRCSPISGHTSVYWYQQALGLGLQFLLWYDEGEERNRGNFPPRFSGRQFPNYSSELNVNALELEDSALYLCASSSGTDYNEQFFGPGTRLTVL.

This rearrangement joins TRBV28 to TRBJ2-1; TRBD2 aligns across 10 bases. Germline CDR1 MDHEN, CDR2 SYDVKM. V lost 6 bases to trimming and J lost 0 bases; unmatched junction nucleotides: 2. The CDR3 is made up of 15 amino acids. The CDR3 spells CASRLAGGSYNEQFF. In DNA form, the CDR3 reads TGTGCCAGCAGGTTAGCGGGAGGCTCCTACAATGAGCAGTTCTTC.

The CDR3 protein is CASSQPGQGTGELFF. In DNA, the CDR3 is TGTGCCAGCAGTCAACCGGGACAGGGAACCGGGGAGCTGTTTTTT. The V gene is TRBV6-5, the J gene TRBJ2-2; 9 nucleotides line up with TRBD1. This CDR3 contains 15 residues. The germline V gene has CDR1 MNHEY and CDR2 SVGAGI. Germline trimming cut 5 bases from V and 5 bases from J; bases unmatched to any gene: 6.

This clone was counted once. The CDR3 protein is CASSLVRDYSNQPQHF. DNA for the CDR3: TGTGCCAGCAGTTTAGTCAGAGACTATAGCAATCAGCCCCAGCATTTT. The chain recombines TRBV28 with TRBJ1-5; D not resolved. Germline V gene lookup returns CDR1 MDHEN and CDR2 SYDVKM. The CDR3 has 16 residues. Deletions cut 2 bases from V and 0 bases from J, with 11 bases between. The variable domain in full, completed from reference TRBV28 and TRBJ1-5, reads DVKVTQSSRYLVKRTGEKVFLECVQDMDHENMFWYRQDPGLGLRLIYFSYDVKMKEKGDIPEGYSVSREKKERFSLILESASTNQTSMYLCASSLVRDYSNQPQHFGDGTRLSIL.

In its sample, this clone was seen a few times. The CDR3: CASSLKDYESSPLHF. In DNA form, the CDR3 reads TGTGCCAGCAGCCTAAAGGACTATGAGAGTTCACCCCTCCACTTT. The chain links TRBV4-2 to TRBJ1-6; the D is unclear. The germline CDR1 and CDR2 sequences are LGHNA and YNFKEQ. This CDR3 has 15 amino acids. The V gene lost 4 bases and the J gene lost 9 bases, with 16 bases spanning the gap.

The CDR3 loop is CASSRDRALETQYF. The CDR3 bases are TGTGCCAGCAGCCGGGACAGGGCTCTAGAGACCCAGTACTTC. The chain uses TRBV6-1 and TRBJ2-5, with 9 positions matching TRBD1. CDR1 and CDR2 from the germline V gene are MNHNS and SASEGT. Losses at the gene ends were 6 bases for V and 4 bases for J; bases not matched to a gene: 6. The CDR3 extends over 14 amino acids.

The V call is TRBV28, the J call TRBJ2-5, with D maybe TRBD1 (6 bases). Germline V gene data show CDR1 as MDHEN and CDR2 as SYDVKM. The CDR3 spans 15 residues. Trimming pared 5 bases from V and 1 base from J, leaving 14 bases between. This chain's CDR3 is CASSPNRASQETQYF. CDR3 coding DNA: TGTGCCAGCAGTCCTAACAGGGCTTCCCAAGAGACCCAGTACTTC.

The chain combines TRBV5-1 with TRBJ2-2, with D possibly TRBD1 on 5 matching bases. This CDR3 has 14 amino acids. Germline assignment: CDR1 SGHRS and CDR2 YFSETQ. Deletions cut 3 bases from V and 7 bases from J, with 13 bases between. The DNA of the CDR3 is TGCGCCAGCAGCTGGGCAGGGATAGGCGGGGAGCTGTTTTTT. Protein: CASSWAGIGGELFF. Supplemented by reference TRBV5-1 and TRBJ2-2, the full variable domain reads KAGVTQTPRYLIKTRGQQVTLSCSPISGHRSVSWYQQTPGQGLQFLFEYFSETQRNKGNFPGRFSGRQFSNSRSEMNVSTLELGDSALYLCASSWAGIGGELFFGEGSRLTVL.

The chain has TRBV4-1 and TRBJ1-5, with TRBD1 as a possible D gene (5 bases). V lost 0 bases, J lost 0 bases, and 12 bases lay in between. The CDR3 totals 17 residues. Germline V gene sequence: CDR1 MGHRA, CDR2 YSYEKL. CDR3 sequence: CASSQEPAGYSNQPQHF. The CDR3 nucleotides are TGCGCCAGCAGCCAAGAGCCGGCAGGGTATAGCAATCAGCCCCAGCATTTT.

This clone was detected once. The V gene is TRBV21-1, the J gene TRBJ2-1; TRBD2 is the table's D call, not checked against the DNA. TRBV21-1 is marked as a pseudogene. The CDR3 extends over 16 amino acids. The CDR3 loop reads CASSAVGDSDLNEQFF. The CDR3 nucleotides are TGTGCCAGCAGCGCCGTTGGGGACTCCGACTTAAATGAGCAGTTCTTC.